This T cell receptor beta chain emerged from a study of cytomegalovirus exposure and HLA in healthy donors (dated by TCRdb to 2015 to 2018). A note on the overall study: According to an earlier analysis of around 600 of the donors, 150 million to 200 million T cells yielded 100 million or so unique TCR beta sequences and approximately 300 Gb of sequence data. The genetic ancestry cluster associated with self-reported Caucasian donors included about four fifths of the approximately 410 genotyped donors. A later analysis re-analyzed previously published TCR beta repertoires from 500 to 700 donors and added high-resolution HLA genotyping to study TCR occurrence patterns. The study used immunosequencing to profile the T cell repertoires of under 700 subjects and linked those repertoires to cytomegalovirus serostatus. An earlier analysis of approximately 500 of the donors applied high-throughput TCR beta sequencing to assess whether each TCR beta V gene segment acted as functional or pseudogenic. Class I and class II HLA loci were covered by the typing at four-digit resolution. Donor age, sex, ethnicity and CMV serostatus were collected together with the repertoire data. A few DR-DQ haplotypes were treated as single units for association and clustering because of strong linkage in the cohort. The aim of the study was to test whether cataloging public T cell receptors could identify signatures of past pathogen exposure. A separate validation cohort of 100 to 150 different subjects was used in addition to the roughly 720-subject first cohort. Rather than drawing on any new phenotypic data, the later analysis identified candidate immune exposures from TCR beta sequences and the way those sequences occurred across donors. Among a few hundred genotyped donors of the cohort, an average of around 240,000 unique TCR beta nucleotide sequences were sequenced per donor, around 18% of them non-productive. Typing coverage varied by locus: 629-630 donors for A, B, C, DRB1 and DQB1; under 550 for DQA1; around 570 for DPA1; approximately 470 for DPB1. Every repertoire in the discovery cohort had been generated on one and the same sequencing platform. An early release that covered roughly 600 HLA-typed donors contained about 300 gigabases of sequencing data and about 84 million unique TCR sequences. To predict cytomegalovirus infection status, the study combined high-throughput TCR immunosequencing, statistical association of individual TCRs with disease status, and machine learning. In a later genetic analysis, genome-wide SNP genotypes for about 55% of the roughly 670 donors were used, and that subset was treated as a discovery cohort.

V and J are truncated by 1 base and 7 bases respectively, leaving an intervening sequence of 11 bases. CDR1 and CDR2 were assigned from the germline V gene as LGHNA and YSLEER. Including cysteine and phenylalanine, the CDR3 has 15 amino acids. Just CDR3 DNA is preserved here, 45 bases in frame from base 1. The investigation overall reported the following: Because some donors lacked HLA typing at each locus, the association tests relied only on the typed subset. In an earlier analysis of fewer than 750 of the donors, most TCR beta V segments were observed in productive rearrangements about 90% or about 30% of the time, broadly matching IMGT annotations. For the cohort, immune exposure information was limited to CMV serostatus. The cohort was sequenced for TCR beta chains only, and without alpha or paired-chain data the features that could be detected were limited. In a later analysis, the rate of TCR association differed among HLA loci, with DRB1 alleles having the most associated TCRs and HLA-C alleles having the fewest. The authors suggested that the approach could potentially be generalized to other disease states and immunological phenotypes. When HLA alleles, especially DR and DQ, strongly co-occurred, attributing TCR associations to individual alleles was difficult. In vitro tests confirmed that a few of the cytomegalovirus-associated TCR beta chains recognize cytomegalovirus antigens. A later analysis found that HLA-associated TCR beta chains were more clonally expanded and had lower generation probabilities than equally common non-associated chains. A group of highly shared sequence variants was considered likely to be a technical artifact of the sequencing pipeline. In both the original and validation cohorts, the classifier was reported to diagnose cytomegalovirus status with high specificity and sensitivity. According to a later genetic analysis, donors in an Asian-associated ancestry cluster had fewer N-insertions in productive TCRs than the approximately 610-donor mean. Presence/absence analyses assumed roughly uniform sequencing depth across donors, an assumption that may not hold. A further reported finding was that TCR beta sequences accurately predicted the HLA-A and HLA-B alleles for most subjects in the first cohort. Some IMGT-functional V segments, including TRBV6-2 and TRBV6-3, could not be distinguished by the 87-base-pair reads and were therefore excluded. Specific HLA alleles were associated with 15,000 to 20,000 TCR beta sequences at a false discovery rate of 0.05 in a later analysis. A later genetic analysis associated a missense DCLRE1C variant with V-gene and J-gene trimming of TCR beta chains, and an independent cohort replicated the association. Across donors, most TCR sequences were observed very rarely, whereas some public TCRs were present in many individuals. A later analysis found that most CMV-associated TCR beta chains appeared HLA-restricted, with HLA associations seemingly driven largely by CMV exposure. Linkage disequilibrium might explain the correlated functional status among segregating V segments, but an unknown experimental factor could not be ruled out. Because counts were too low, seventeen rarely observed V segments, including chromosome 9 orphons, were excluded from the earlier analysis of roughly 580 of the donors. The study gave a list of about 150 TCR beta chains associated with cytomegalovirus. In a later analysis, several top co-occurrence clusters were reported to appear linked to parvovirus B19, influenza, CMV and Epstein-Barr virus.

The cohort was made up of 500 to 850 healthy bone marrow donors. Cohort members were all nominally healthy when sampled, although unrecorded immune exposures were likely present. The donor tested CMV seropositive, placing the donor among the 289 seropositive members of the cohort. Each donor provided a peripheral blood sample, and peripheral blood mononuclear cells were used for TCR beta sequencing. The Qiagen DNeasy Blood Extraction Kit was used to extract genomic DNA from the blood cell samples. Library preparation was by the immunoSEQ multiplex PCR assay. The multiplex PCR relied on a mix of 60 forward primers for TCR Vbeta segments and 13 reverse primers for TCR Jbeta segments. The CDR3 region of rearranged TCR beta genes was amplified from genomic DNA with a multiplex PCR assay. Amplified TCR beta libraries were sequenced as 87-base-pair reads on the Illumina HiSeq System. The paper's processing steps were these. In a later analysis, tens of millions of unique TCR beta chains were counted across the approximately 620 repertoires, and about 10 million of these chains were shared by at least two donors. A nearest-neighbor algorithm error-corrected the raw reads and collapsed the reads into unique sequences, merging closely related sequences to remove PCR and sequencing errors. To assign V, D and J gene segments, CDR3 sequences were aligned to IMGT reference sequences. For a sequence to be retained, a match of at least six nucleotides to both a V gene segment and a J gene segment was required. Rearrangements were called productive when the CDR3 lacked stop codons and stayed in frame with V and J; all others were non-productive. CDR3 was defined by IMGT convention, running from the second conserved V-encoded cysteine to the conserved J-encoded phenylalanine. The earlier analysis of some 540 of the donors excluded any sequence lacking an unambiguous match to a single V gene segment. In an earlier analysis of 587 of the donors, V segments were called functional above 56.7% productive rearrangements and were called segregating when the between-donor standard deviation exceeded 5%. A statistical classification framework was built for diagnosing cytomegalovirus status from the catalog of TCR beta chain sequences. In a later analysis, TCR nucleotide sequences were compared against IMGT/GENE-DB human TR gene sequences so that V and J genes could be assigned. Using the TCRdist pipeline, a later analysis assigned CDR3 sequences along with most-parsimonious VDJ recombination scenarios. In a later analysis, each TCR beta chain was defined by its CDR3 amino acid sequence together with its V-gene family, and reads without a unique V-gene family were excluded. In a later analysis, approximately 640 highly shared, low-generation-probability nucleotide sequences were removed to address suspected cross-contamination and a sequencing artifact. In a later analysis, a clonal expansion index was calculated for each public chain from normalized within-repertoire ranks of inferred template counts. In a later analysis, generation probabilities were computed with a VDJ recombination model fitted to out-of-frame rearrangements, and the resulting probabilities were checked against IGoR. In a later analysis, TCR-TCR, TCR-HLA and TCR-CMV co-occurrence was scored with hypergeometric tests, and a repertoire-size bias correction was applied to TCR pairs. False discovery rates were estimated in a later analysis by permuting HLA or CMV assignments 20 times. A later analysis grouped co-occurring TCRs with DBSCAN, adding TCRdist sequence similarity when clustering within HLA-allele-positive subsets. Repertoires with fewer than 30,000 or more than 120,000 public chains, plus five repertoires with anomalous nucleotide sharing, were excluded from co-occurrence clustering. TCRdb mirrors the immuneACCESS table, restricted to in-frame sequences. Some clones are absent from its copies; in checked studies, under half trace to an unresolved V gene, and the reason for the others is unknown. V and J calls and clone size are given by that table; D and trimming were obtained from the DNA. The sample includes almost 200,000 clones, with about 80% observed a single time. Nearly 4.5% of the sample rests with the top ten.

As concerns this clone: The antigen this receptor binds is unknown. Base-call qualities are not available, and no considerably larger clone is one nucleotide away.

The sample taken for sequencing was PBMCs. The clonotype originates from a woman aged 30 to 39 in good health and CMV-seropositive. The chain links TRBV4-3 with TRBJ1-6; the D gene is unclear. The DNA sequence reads TGCGCCAGCAGCCAAGGGAGAGGGAACAATTCACCCCTCCACTTT. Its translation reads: CASSQGRGNNSPLHF.